The subject of this entry is one T cell receptor (beta chain). This CDR3 contains 14 residues. Looked up from germline, CDR1 is SGHTA and CDR2 is FQGNSA. V lost 5 bases, J lost 0 bases, and 11 bases lay in between. The record originates from a study of T cell changes during pregnancy in multiple sclerosis. Libraries were prepared by immunoSEQ multiplex PCR; TCRdb keeps only in-frame clonotypes and omits some of them. Altogether about 70,000 clones are present, 80% to 95% being singletons, with the ten largest covering about 2.5%. Sequencing used peripheral blood, obtained in the first trimester of pregnancy. This sequence joins TRBV7-2 and TRBJ2-7; D remains ambiguous. The TCR sequence derives from a female donor with multiple sclerosis, enrolled in a pregnancy study. CDR3 sequence: CASSRLRDSYEQYF. The CDR3, as DNA: TGTGCCAGCAGCCGACTGCGAGACTCCTACGAGCAGTACTTC.